These 21 T cell receptor beta chains originate from one sample sequenced in a study of OX40 agonist ivuxolimab in advanced cancers. Method: immunoSEQ multiplex PCR; TCRdb's copy keeps in-frame clones and lacks some. The repertoire holds about 51,000 clones, 70% to 80% seen once, with 2% in the top ten. Source: CD4+ or CD8+ T cells sorted from blood, taken in a trial of the OX40 agonist ivuxolimab. The receptors stem from an adult with an advanced solid tumor such as melanoma, head and neck, liver or kidney cancer.

This clone was detected only once. The CDR3 DNA follows: TGTGCCAGCAGTAAGAACAGGGAGGAGACCCAGTACTTC. Translating gives CASSKNREETQYF. The rearrangement uses TRBV6-5 and TRBJ2-5, with a weak D call TRBD1 (6 bases). From germline, CDR1 is MNHEY and CDR2 SVGAGI. V lost 5 bases, J lost 5 bases, and 12 bases lay in between. This CDR3 is 13 amino acids long.

This clone was seen just once. This chain connects TRBV5-8 to TRBJ2-2; 7 bases agree with TRBD2. Unmatched junction bases numbered 9, after V lost 4 bases and J lost 6 bases. The CDR3 is made up of 15 amino acids. The V gene's germline CDR1 is SGHTS and CDR2 YDEGEE. The CDR3 is CASSNSGGSAGELFF. CDR3 DNA sequence: TGTGCCAGCAGCAACTCGGGCGGGAGTGCCGGGGAGCTGTTTTTT.

The chain carries TRBV6-5 and TRBJ1-1; D call uncertain. There are 14 residues in the CDR3. Germline assignment: CDR1 MNHEY and CDR2 SVGAGI. Trimming pared 10 bases from V and 0 bases from J, leaving 15 bases between. The CDR3 DNA follows: TGTGCCACCAAGACGAACGGGGTGAACACTGAAGCTTTCTTT. It yields the protein CATKTNGVNTEAFF.

The rearrangement joins TRBV5-1 to TRBJ2-1; D possibly corresponds to TRBD2 (5 bases). The CDR3 totals 17 residues. V was pared by 0 bases and J by 0 bases, with 13 bases between. The germline gives CDR1 SGHRS, CDR2 YFSETQ. DNA for the CDR3: TGCGCCAGCAGCTTGGGTGAGAGGGCCTACTCCTACAATGAGCAGTTCTTC. It encodes CASSLGERAYSYNEQFF.

V usage is TRBV14 and J usage is TRBJ1-6, with D hard to call. The CDR3 spans 11 residues. Trimming took off 6 bases at V and 5 bases at J, with 2 bases between the two ends. The V gene's germline CDR1 is SGHDN and CDR2 FVKESK. The DNA for the CDR3 is TGTGCCAGCAGGGATAATTCACCCCTCCACTTT. Protein: CASRDNSPLHF.

This clone was observed once. This sequence joins TRBV7-9 and TRBJ2-1, with 7 bases fitting TRBD2. V dropped 0 bases and J dropped 5; count of bases not matched to a gene: 1. The germline CDR1 and CDR2 sequences are SEHNR and FQNEAQ (reference sequence). The CDR3 length is 14 residues. The CDR3 reads CASSLASGNNEQFF. CDR3 bases: TGTGCCAGCAGCTTAGCGAGCGGGAACAATGAGCAGTTCTTC.

This sequence joins TRBV21-1 and TRBJ1-1; the table calls TRBD1, which could not be checked here. TRBV21-1 is marked as a pseudogene. The CDR3 totals 12 residues. The CDR3 bases are TGTGCCAGCAGCAATGTCAGGGCTGAAGCTTTCTTT. The encoded protein is CASSNVRAEAFF.

This chain links TRBV11-1 with TRBJ2-1; tentatively, D is TRBD2 (5 bases). CDR1 is SGHAT and CDR2 is FQDESV in the germline V gene (reference sequence). CDR3 length: 17 residues. V was clipped by 1 base and J by 0 bases, with 13 bases between them. In DNA form, the CDR3 reads TGTGCCAGCAGCTTAGTAGGGAAGCGGCTCTCCTACAATGAGCAGTTCTTC. Translation gives CASSLVGKRLSYNEQFF.

This rearrangement joins TRBV6-1 to TRBJ1-1; tentative D call: TRBD1 (5 bases). V gave up 5 bases and J gave up 1 base, with 11 bases separating them. This CDR3 is built from 14 residues. CDR1 and CDR2 (germline): MNHNS, SASEGT. The chain's CDR3 is CASSRQRTNTEAFF. The DNA for the CDR3 is TGTGCCAGCAGTCGACAGCGGACGAACACTGAAGCTTTCTTT.

The table lists this clone with a count of one. J is TRBJ1-1 and V is TRBV5-6, with TRBD1 as a possible D gene (6 bases). The CDR3 contains 15 residues. Between the trimmed V and J ends, which lost 4 bases and 5 bases, there was a span of 18 bases. Germline lookup yields CDR1 SGHDT and CDR2 YYEEEE. The CDR3 sequence is CASSPLNRELTEAFF. The DNA of the CDR3 is TGTGCCAGCAGCCCCCTAAACAGGGAGTTGACTGAAGCTTTCTTT.

The V call is TRBV18, the J call TRBJ2-2; D remains ambiguous. The CDR3 is made up of 14 amino acids. CDR1 and CDR2 from the germline V gene are KGHSH and LQKENI. V was trimmed by 3 bases and J by 4 bases, leaving 9 bases between them. The CDR3, as DNA: TGTGCCAGCTCACCGGTAGCTTCCACCGGGGAGCTGTTTTTT. This translates into CASSPVASTGELFF.

This clone has just a few counts. This chain joins TRBV29-1 and TRBJ1-4; D call uncertain. This CDR3 is 13 amino acids long. Per the germline V gene, CDR1 is SQVTM and CDR2 is ANQGSEA. The V gene lost 4 bases and the J gene lost 4 bases, with 10 bases spanning the gap. The CDR3 DNA follows: TGCAGCGTTGTAGGAAGAATTAATGAAAAACTGTTTTTT. Translation gives CSVVGRINEKLFF.

The chain carries TRBV11-2 and TRBJ2-7, with 12 bases aligning to TRBD2. Trimming took 6 bases from V and 5 from J; bases not matched to a gene: 2. CDR1 is SGHAT and CDR2 is FQNNGV in the germline V gene. This CDR3 comprises 13 residues. The CDR3 reads CASRTSGRNEQYF. CDR3 in DNA: TGTGCCAGCAGGACTAGCGGGAGAAACGAGCAGTACTTC. Full variable domain (outside the CDR3, taken from reference TRBV11-2 and TRBJ2-7): EAGVAQSPRYKIIEKRQSVAFWCNPISGHATLYWYQQILGQGPKLLIQFQNNGVVDDSQLPKDRFSAERLKGVDSTLKIQPAKLEDSAVYLCASRTSGRNEQYFGPGTRLTVT.

The V and J genes are TRBV7-8 and TRBJ1-5; the D gene is possibly TRBD1 (5 bases). The CDR3 consists of 14 residues. Germline V gene data show CDR1 as SGHVS and CDR2 as FQNEAQ. The V gene lost 1 base and the J gene lost 9 bases, with 13 bases spanning the gap. CDR3 region: CASSLVTAAGPQHF. In nucleotides, the CDR3 is TGTGCCAGCAGCTTAGTGACAGCTGCTGGGCCCCAGCATTTT. Based on the CDR3 plus reference TRBV7-8 and TRBJ1-5, the full variable domain is GAGVSQSPRYKVAKRGQDVALRCDPISGHVSLFWYQQALGQGPEFLTYFQNEAQLDKSGLPSDRFFAERPEGSVSTLKIQRTQQEDSAVYLCASSLVTAAGPQHFGDGTRLSIL.

This chain connects TRBV5-6 to TRBJ2-6; D tentatively fits TRBD1 or TRBD2 (5 bases each). CDR1 is SGHDT and CDR2 is YYEEEE in the germline V gene. This CDR3 has 17 residues. V was pared by 3 bases and J by 5 bases, with 18 bases between. The CDR3 nucleotides read TGTGCCAGCAGCTCGGGGCTCTCGGGTAATTGGGCCAACGTCCTGACTTTC. Amino acids: CASSSGLSGNWANVLTF.

The V call is TRBV5-1, the J call TRBJ1-2; TRBD1 aligns across 9 bases. CDR3 size: 15 residues. Germline-derived CDR1 and CDR2 are SGHRS and YFSETQ. V lost 4 bases, J lost 2 bases, and 6 bases stayed unmatched. CDR3 loop: CASSPGQGANYGYTF. CDR3 in DNA: TGCGCCAGCAGCCCGGGACAGGGTGCAAACTATGGCTACACCTTC.

The CDR3 nucleotides read TGTGCCAGCAGCCAGAACGTAGGTAACACTGAAGCTTTCTTT. Amino acid sequence: CASSQNVGNTEAFF. The chain couples TRBV14 to TRBJ1-1; D remains unclear. The length of the CDR3 is 14 residues. CDR1 and CDR2 (germline): SGHDN, FVKESK. V lost 3 bases and J 2 bases, leaving 10 bases between the germline ends.

The chain is built from TRBV30 and TRBJ1-3; D is perhaps TRBD1 (5 bases). Germline CDR1 reads GTSNPN; CDR2 reads SVGIG (reference sequence). This CDR3 is built from 15 residues. Trimming removed 3 bases at V and 0 bases at J, with 12 bases between. CDR3: CAWRYGASSGNTIYF. In DNA form, the CDR3 reads TGTGCCTGGAGATATGGGGCGAGCTCTGGAAACACCATATATTTT.

This chain joins TRBV4-2 and TRBJ2-1, with 7 positions matching TRBD2. Trimming cost V 2 bases and J 5 bases; bases outside gene matches: 15. Germline V lookup: CDR1 LGHNA, CDR2 YNFKEQ. The CDR3 is 18 amino acids. The CDR3 DNA reads as TGTGCCAGCAGCCAACAATCCCGTGGGCTAGCGGCTAACAATGAGCAGTTCTTC. As protein: CASSQQSRGLAANNEQFF.

The chain carries TRBV19 and TRBJ2-7, with 11 nucleotides matching TRBD1. V was pared by 5 bases and J by 3 bases, with 6 bases of the junction left unmatched. The CDR3 has 15 residues. Germline CDR1 and CDR2: LNHDA and SQIVND (reference sequence). Here the CDR3 reads CASSVSGTGGYEQYF. Here the CDR3 DNA reads TGTGCCAGTAGTGTATCCGGGACAGGGGGCTACGAGCAGTACTTC.

The chain has TRBV11-2 and TRBJ1-1, with TRBD1 matching over 7 bases. V was pared by 4 bases and J by 10 bases, with 18 bases of the junction left unmatched. The CDR3 sequence is 16 residues long. CDR1 SGHAT and CDR2 FQNNGV come from the germline V gene. This CDR3 is CASSSVHRGAGSIAFF. CDR3 in DNA: TGTGCCAGCAGCTCAGTCCACAGGGGCGCGGGTTCTATAGCTTTCTTT.